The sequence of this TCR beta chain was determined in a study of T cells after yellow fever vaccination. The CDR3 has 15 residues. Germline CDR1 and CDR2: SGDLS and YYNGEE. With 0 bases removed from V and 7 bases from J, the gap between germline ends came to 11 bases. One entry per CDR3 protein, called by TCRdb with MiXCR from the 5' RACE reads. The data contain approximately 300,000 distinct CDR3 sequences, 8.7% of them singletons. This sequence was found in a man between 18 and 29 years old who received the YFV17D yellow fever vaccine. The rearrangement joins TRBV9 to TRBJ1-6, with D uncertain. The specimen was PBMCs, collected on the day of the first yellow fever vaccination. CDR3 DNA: TGTGCCAGCAGCGTAGACGGCATAGAAAATTCACCCCTCCACTTT. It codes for CASSVDGIENSPLHF.